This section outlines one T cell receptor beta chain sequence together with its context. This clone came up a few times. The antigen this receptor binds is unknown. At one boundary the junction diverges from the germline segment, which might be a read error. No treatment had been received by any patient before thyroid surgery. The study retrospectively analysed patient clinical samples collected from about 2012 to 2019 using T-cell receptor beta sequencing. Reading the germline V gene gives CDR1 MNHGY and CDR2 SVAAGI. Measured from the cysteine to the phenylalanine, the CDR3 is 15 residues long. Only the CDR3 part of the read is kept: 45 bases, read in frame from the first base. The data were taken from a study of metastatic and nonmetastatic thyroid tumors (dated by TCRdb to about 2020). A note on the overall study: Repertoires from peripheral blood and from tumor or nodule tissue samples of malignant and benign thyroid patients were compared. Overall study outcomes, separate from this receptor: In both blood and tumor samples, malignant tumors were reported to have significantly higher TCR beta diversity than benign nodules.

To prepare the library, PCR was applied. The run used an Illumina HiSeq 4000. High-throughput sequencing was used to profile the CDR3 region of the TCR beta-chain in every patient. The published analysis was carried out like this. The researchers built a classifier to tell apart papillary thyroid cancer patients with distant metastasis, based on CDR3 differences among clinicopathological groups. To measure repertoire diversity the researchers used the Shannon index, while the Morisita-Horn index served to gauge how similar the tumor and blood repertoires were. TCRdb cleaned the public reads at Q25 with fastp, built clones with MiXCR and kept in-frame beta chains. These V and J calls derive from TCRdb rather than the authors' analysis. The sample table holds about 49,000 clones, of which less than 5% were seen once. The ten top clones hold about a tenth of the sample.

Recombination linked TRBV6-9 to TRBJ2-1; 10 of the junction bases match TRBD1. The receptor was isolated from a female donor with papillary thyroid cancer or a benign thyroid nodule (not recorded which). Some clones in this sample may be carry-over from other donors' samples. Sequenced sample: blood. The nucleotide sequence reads TGTGCCAGCAGGTACGACAGGGGGCAGTACAAGGAGCAGTTCTTC. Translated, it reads CASRYDRGQYKEQFF.